Below, 2 T cell receptor beta chains from the same sample are listed, as sequenced in a study of shared clonotypes between healthy human individuals (dated by TCRdb to the early 2020s). Library preparation used the immunoSEQ multiplex PCR assay. TCRdb stores this immuneACCESS table with in-frame sequences only. Part of the clones is absent; in the studies checked, under half of the shortfall reflects unresolved V genes, and no reason is known for the rest. The sample data list some 480,000 clones, and about 80% of these were observed just once. Of the sample, approximately 12% is held by the ten largest clones. Sequenced input: PBMCs. These receptors all stem from a woman in her 40s in good health. Some clones in this sample may be carry-over from other donors' samples.

The chain links TRBV7-9 to TRBJ1-3, with 8 bases identical to TRBD1. Germline V gene sequence: CDR1 SEHNR, CDR2 FQNEAQ (reference sequence). J gave up 7 bases and V 5 bases, and 10 bases lay outside the gene matches. CDR3 size: 15 residues. CDR3 sequence (DNA): TGTGCCAGCAGCCCACAGGGGGGTACTAGTAACACCATATATTTT. This encodes CASSPQGGTSNTIYF.

V and J are TRBV15 and TRBJ1-3, with a tentative D call TRBD1 (6 bases). From germline, CDR1 is LNHNV and CDR2 YYDKDF (reference sequence). The CDR3 spans 16 residues. Deletions cut 2 bases from V and 8 bases from J, with 19 bases between. The CDR3, as DNA: TGTGCCACCAGCAGACCACAGGGACTTACGGTCGACACCATATATTTT. Its protein product is CATSRPQGLTVDTIYF.